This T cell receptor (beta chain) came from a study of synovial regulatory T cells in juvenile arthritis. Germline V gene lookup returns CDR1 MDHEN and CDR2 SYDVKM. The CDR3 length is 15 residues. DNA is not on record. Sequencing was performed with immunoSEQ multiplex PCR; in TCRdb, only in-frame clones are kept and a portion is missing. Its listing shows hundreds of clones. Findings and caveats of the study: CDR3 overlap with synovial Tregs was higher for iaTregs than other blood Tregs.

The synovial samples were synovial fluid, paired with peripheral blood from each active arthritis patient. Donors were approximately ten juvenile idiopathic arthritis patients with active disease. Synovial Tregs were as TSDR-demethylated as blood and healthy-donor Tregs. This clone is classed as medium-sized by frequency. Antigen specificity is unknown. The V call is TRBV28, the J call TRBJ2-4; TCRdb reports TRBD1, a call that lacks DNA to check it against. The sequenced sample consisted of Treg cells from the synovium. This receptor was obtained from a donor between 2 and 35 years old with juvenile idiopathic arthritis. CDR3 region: CASSLGGQGRDIQYF.